This T cell receptor (beta chain) stems from a study of T-cell reconstitution after alpha-beta-depleted transplantation in children. The sample holds a few counts of this clonotype. Its target is unknown. Unique molecular identifiers were incorporated during preparation of the TCRbeta library. TCRdb called the PCR reads again in MiXCR, with one record for every CDR3 protein. The repertoire holds hundreds of thousands of distinct CDR3 sequences, with under 15% as singletons. V lost 3 bases and J lost 4; bases outside the gene matches: 4. The CDR3 loop spans 15 amino acids. Germline CDR1 is MGHRA and CDR2 is YSYEKL. The study's findings and limits: Several hundred rapidly expanded clones from non-depleted graft cells reportedly supplied alpha-beta T cells about two months post-transplant. At the one-year point after transplant, T-cell counts and TCRbeta diversity were found to come mostly from T cells that had been newly produced.

The sample was PBMCs, taken before TCRalphabeta/CD19-depleted stem cell transplant. The V gene is TRBV4-1, the J gene TRBJ2-5, with 11 bases matching TRBD2. The receptor comes from a girl aged 2 to 9 with congenital amegakaryocytic thrombocytopenia, due to receive a stem cell transplant. CDR3 bases: TGCGCCAGCAGCCACTTAGCGGGAGGGGGAGAGACCCAGTACTTC. Translated, it gives CASSHLAGGGETQYF.